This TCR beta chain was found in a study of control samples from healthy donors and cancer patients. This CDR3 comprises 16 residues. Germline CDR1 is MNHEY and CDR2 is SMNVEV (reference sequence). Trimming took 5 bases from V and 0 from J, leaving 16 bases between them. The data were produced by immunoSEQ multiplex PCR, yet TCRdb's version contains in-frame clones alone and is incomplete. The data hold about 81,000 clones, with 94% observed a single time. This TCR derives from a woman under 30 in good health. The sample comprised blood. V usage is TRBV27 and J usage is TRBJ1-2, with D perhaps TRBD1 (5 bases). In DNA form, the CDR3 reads TGTGCCAGCAGTCCCAACATGGACACGACTAACTATGGCTACACCTTC. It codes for CASSPNMDTTNYGYTF.